This T cell receptor beta chain was sequenced in a study of T cell responses to AZD1222 COVID-19 vaccine. Note on this clone: Its antigen is still unknown.

Overall study findings and caveats: It was only after the peak T cell response that any repertoires were sampled. As reported, nearly half of all spike-specific TCRs target variant regions that are unmutated.

There are 11 residues in the CDR3. Germline-derived CDR1 and CDR2 are SGHAT and FQNNGV. V lost 0 bases and J 6 bases, leaving 3 bases between the germline ends. The protocol was immunoSEQ multiplex PCR, while the TCRdb copy is restricted to in-frame clones and leaves out a portion. The table records about 76,000 clones, approximately 91% of them present only once. The specimen was peripheral blood, collected on day 0 of AZD1222 vaccination. This clonotype was obtained from an adult in good health. The chain recombines TRBV11-2 with TRBJ2-7, with no clear D. The CDR3 region has the DNA TGTGCCAGCAGCTTAGATAGCGAGCAGTACTTC. Protein product: CASSLDSEQYF.